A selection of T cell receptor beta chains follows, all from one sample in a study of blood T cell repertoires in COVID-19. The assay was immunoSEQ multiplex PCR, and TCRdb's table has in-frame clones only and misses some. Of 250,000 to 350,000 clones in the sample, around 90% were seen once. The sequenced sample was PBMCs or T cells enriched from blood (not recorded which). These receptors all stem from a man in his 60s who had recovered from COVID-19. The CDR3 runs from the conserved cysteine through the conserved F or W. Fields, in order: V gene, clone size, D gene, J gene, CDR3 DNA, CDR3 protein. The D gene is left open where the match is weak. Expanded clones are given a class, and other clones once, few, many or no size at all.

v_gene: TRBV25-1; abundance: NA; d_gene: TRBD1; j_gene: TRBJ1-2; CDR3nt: TGTGCCAGCAGTGAATATGGTTGGACAGGGCGGAACTATGGCTACACCTTC; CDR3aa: CASSEYGWTGRNYGYTF
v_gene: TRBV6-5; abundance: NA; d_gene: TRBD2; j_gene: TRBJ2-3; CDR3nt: TGTGCCAGCAGTTCCCTAGCGGGAGGGTCGGATACGCAGTATTTT; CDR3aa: CASSSLAGGSDTQYF
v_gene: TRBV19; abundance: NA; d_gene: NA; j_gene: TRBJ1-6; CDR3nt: TGTGCCAGTAGTATAGGTGAGGGCTCGGCTTCACCCCTCCACTTT; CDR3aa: CASSIGEGSASPLHF
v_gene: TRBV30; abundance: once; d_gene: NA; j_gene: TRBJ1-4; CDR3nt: TGTGCCTGGAGTGTAGGATCGAGGGAAAAACTGTTTTTT; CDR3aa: CAWSVGSREKLFF
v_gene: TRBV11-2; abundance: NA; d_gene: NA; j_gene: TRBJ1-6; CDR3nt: TGTGCCAGCAGCTTAGTCCCGTACTATAATTCACCCCTCCACTTT; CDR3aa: CASSLVPYYNSPLHF
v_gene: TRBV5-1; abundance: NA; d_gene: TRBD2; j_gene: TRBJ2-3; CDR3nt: TGCGCCAGCAGCTACGCTAGCGGGGTCCCAGATACGCAGTATTTT; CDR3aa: CASSYASGVPDTQYF
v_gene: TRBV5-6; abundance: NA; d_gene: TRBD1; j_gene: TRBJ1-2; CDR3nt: TGTGCCAGCAGCCTCCGGGACAGGGGACCTCCTTGGGATGGCTACACCTTC; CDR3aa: CASSLRDRGPPWDGYTF
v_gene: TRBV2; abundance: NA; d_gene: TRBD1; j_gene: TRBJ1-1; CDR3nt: TGTGCCAGCAGAAGACAGGGGGCGAACACTGAAGCTTTCTTT; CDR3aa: CASRRQGANTEAFF
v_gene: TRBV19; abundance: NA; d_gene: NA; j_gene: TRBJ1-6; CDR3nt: TGTGCCAGCCGAAGCCCAGGGATGTTATCACCCCTCCACTTT; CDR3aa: CASRSPGMLSPLHF
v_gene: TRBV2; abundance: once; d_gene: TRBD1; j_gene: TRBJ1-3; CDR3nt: TGTGCCAGCAGCCGTCCCGGGACAGGGACTGGAAACACCATATATTTT; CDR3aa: CASSRPGTGTGNTIYF